This TCR beta chain was observed in a study of T cells in Graves' hyperthyroidism and ophthalmopathy. In the study overall: At the time of initial diagnosis and before any treatment, peripheral blood was collected.

Study results and caveats: Most thyroid clonotypes expanded above 0.001 were also detected in blood.

Amplification yielded TCR beta CDR3 regions, with RNA transcripts as the source. HTBI primers were the set used in a first-round RT-PCR of the TCR CDR3. TCRdb processed the multiplex PCR reads anew with MiXCR; each CDR3 protein has one entry. This table has about 380,000 distinct CDR3 sequences, approximately 13% appearing once. V was pared by 7 bases and J by 4 bases, with 19 bases between. The CDR3 consists of 15 residues. Germline CDR1 and CDR2: KGHSH and LQKENI. This clonotype showed up many times. What it binds is unknown. Disease duration under 2 months; hyperthyroidism patients were aged 18 to 65.

The TCR originated in a man aged 25 to 40 with Graves' hyperthyroidism that later progressed to Graves' ophthalmopathy. The sequenced sample consisted of blood. The chain recombines TRBV18 with TRBJ1-1, with D maybe TRBD1 (5 bases). CDR3 in amino acids: CASFPRAPGRTEAFF. As DNA, the CDR3 is TGTGCCAGCTTCCCCCGGGCCCCGGGGCGCACTGAAGCTTTCTTT.